The entry below gives a single T cell receptor beta chain sequence along with its context. The entry originates in a study of cytomegalovirus exposure and HLA in healthy donors. Trimming removed 5 bases from V and 7 bases from J, with 18 bases in between. The length of the CDR3 is 15 residues. Germline CDR1 and CDR2: LNHDA and SQIVND (reference sequence). This PCR relied on a set of 60 Vbeta primers and 13 Jbeta primers. Assay: immunoSEQ multiplex PCR; the TCRdb copy retains only in-frame clones and omits some. Seen here are more than 150,000 clones, 70% to 85% observed once, and the top ten hold 1.4% to 1.5%.

The rearrangement joins TRBV19 to TRBJ1-5; no reliable D call. This clonotype originated in a man between 18 and 29 years old in good health and CMV-seronegative. Sample: PBMCs. This CDR3 is CASSLFVGIRQPQHF. CDR3 nucleotide sequence: TGTGCCAGTAGTTTATTTGTCGGGATTAGGCAGCCCCAGCATTTT.